One sample yielded the 20 T cell receptor beta chains listed below, sequenced in a study of CD8 T cells in Susac syndrome. An amount of RNA that ranged from roughly 0.45 to 1 ug was reverse transcribed with random hexamers. In TCRdb, the immunoSEQ multiplex PCR reads were re-called with MiXCR into one record per CDR3 protein. The sample gives some 210,000 distinct CDR3 sequences, about 95% of which show up once; roughly 0.14% is in the top ten. What was sequenced was CD4+ T cells from PBMCs. These TCRs come from a human donor with Susac syndrome.

This clonotype was observed once. V is TRBV7-3 and J is TRBJ2-1; D is possibly TRBD2 (5 bases). Per germline, CDR1 SGHTA and CDR2 FQGTGA. Trimming stripped 2 bases from V and 14 bases from J, with 7 bases between. The CDR3 length is 10 residues. In DNA, the CDR3 is TGTGCCAGCAGCTTAGAGGGTGAGTTCTTC. This codes for CASSLEGEFF. Filled out from reference TRBV7-3 and TRBJ2-1, the complete variable domain reads GAGVSQTPSNKVTEKGKYVELRCDPISGHTALYWYRQSLGQGPEFLIYFQGTGAADDSGLPNDRFFAVRPEGSVSTLKIQRTERGDSAVYLCASSLEGEFFGPGTRLTVL.

The chain couples TRBV27 to TRBJ2-4, with TRBD1 matching 10 bases. Germline V gene lookup returns CDR1 MNHEY and CDR2 SMNVEV (reference sequence). Germline trimming cut 6 bases from V and 7 bases from J; bases unmatched to any gene: 3. This CDR3 is built from 13 residues. Here the CDR3 DNA reads TGTGCCAGCAGCTGGGGACAGGGGAACATTCAGTACTTC. Residues: CASSWGQGNIQYF.

This sequence joins TRBV19 and TRBJ1-1; D uncertain. The V and J ends lost 3 bases and 3 bases respectively, with 11 bases between them. Germline loops: CDR1 LNHDA, CDR2 SQIVND (reference sequence). The CDR3 sequence is 14 residues long. CDR3 in amino acids: CASSISSIDTEAFF. The CDR3 DNA follows: TGTGCCAGTAGTATTAGCAGCATCGACACTGAAGCTTTCTTT.

The chain employs TRBV28 and TRBJ2-1; the D is unclear. V was pared by 6 bases and J by 5 bases, with 14 bases between. Germline CDR1 and CDR2: MDHEN and SYDVKM. CDR3 length: 14 residues. CDR3 protein: CASSDDTLHNEQFF. CDR3 bases: TGTGCCAGCAGCGATGATACACTCCACAATGAGCAGTTCTTC.

This clonotype was observed once. The V and J genes are TRBV7-6 and TRBJ2-7, with D possibly TRBD1 on 6 matching bases. This CDR3 is 13 amino acids long. CDR1 SGHVS and CDR2 FNYEAQ come from the germline V gene. Trimming shortened V by 5 bases and J by 2 bases, and 10 bases separated the two germline ends. This chain's CDR3 is CASSLQGPYEQYF. CDR3 DNA: TGTGCCAGCAGCCTACAGGGCCCCTACGAGCAGTACTTC.

This chain connects TRBV20-1 to TRBJ2-7; TRBD1 matches at 10 bases. The CDR3 spans 13 residues. J was trimmed by 8 bases and V by 6 bases; bases with no gene match: 10. The germline V gene has CDR1 DFQATT and CDR2 SNEGSKA (reference sequence). The CDR3 DNA is TGCAGTGCCCTGGGACAGGGGCACTTTCAGCAGTACTTC. Translating gives CSALGQGHFQQYF.

The rearrangement joins TRBV4-1 to TRBJ1-3, with D perhaps TRBD1 (6 bases). Germline lookup yields CDR1 MGHRA and CDR2 YSYEKL. CDR3 length: 18 residues. V lost 1 base, J lost 0 bases, and 16 bases lay in between. CDR3 nucleotides: TGCGCCAGCAGCCAAGGGGGGCGTGGACGGAACTCTGGAAACACCATATATTTT. Its translation: CASSQGGRGRNSGNTIYF.

The chain combines TRBV5-1 with TRBJ2-4, with 10 bases that match TRBD1. Per germline, CDR1 SGHRS and CDR2 YFSETQ. The CDR3 spans 16 residues. Losses at the gene ends were 0 bases for V and 5 bases for J; bases not matched to a gene: 5. CDR3 sequence reads: CASSLAIGTGENIQYF. In DNA form, the CDR3 reads TGCGCCAGCAGCTTGGCCATCGGGACAGGGGAAAACATTCAGTACTTC.

This clonotype showed up just once. The chain has TRBV5-4 and TRBJ2-6; 9 nucleotides match TRBD2. V lost 5 bases to trimming and J lost 0 bases; unmatched junction nucleotides: 12. The length of the CDR3 is 19 residues. Germline CDR1 is SGHNT and CDR2 is YYREEE (reference sequence). Here the CDR3 reads CASSPTPTSGTSGANVLTF. CDR3 coding DNA: TGTGCCAGCAGTCCTACCCCGACTAGCGGCACCTCTGGGGCCAACGTCCTGACTTTC. Full variable domain (rest looked up from reference TRBV5-4 and TRBJ2-6): ETGVTQSPTHLIKTRGQQVTLRCSSQSGHNTVSWYQQALGQGPQFIFQYYREEENGRGNFPPRFSGLQFPNYSSELNVNALELDDSALYLCASSPTPTSGTSGANVLTFGAGSRLTVL.

V is TRBV6-2 or TRBV6-3 and J is TRBJ1-2, with D uncertain. V was shortened by 6 bases and J by 4 bases, with 18 bases between the two germline ends. Looked up from germline, CDR1 is MNHEY and CDR2 is SVGEGT. The CDR3 consists of 15 residues. The CDR3 spells CASSQPFPRSYGYTF. In nucleotides, the CDR3 is TGTGCCAGCAGCCAGCCATTCCCGCGAAGCTATGGCTACACCTTC.

The chain is built from TRBV19 and TRBJ2-3, with a possible D match to TRBD2 (6 bases). Germline CDR1 LNHDA, CDR2 SQIVND (reference sequence). The CDR3 runs to 13 residues. The V end lost 4 bases, the J end lost 2 bases, and 7 bases lay between the germline ends. The CDR3 DNA is TGTGCCAGTAGTACGGGGGACACAGATACGCAGTATTTT. Translating it yields CASSTGDTDTQYF.

This clonotype was recorded once. CDR3 DNA: TGTGCCAGTAGTATCTCCTCAACAGGGGGCGGCACTGAAGCTTTCTTT. This sequence encodes CASSISSTGGGTEAFF. V and J are TRBV19 and TRBJ1-1, with TRBD1 matching 9 bases. Germline V gene sequence: CDR1 LNHDA, CDR2 SQIVND (reference sequence). The CDR3 is made up of 16 amino acids. Losses at the gene ends were 3 bases for V and 4 bases for J; bases not matched to a gene: 9.

This clonotype showed up just once. The V gene is TRBV6-2 or TRBV6-3, the J gene TRBJ2-3; 8 positions agree with TRBD2. V shed 0 bases and J 13 bases; nucleotides not matched to a gene: 12. This CDR3 spans 15 amino acids. Germline values: CDR1 MNHEY, CDR2 SVGEGT. CDR3 sequence (DNA): TGTGCCAGCAGTTACTCGAGAAGCGGGGGACGCGGAAAGTATTTT. It specifies CASSYSRSGGRGKYF.

The chain employs TRBV11-3 and TRBJ2-7; possibly TRBD1 for D (6 bases). Trimming took off 5 bases at V and 0 bases at J, with 11 bases between the two ends. Per the germline V gene, CDR1 is SGHNT and CDR2 is YENEEA. The CDR3 consists of 14 residues. Here the CDR3 reads CASSNRVSSYEQYF. The CDR3 nucleotides read TGTGCCAGCAGCAACAGGGTTAGCTCCTACGAGCAGTACTTC.

This rearrangement joins TRBV10-3 to TRBJ2-7, with 8 bases matching TRBD1. CDR1 ENHRY and CDR2 SYGVKD come from the germline V gene. With V trimmed by 1 base and J by 2 bases, 4 bases remained unmatched. The CDR3 has 15 amino acids. CDR3 DNA sequence: TGTGCCATCAGTGAGTTGGACAGGGAGGCCTACGAGCAGTACTTC. Amino acid sequence: CAISELDREAYEQYF.

This clonotype was counted only a few times. This chain uses TRBV10-3 with TRBJ1-1; no definite D call. Per germline, CDR1 ENHRY and CDR2 SYGVKD. V was cut by 6 bases and J by 4 bases, with 9 bases left in between. The CDR3 spans 12 residues. The CDR3 bases are TGTGCCATCAGAACCTTCAGCACTGAAGCTTTCTTT. It is translated as CAIRTFSTEAFF.

The chain uses TRBV6-2 or TRBV6-3 and TRBJ2-1; D unclear. V gave up 4 bases and J gave up 8 bases, with 6 bases separating them. The CDR3 has 11 amino acids. In germline, CDR1 is MNHEY, CDR2 SVGEGT. This chain's CDR3 is CASSSLYEQFF. CDR3 DNA: TGTGCCAGCAGTTCCTTGTATGAGCAGTTCTTC.

The chain recombines TRBV7-2 with TRBJ1-6; no definite D call. The germline CDR1 and CDR2 sequences are SGHTA and FQGNSA. The CDR3 contains 16 residues. V was cut by 1 base and J by 10 bases, with 17 bases left in between. The CDR3 nucleotides are TGTGCCAGCAGCTTAGATCGTGGCAGCCCCAGGTCACCCCTCCACTTT. Translation: CASSLDRGSPRSPLHF.

V is TRBV5-1 and J is TRBJ1-6; D is undetermined. Deletions cut 4 bases from V and 9 bases from J, with 26 bases between. The germline CDR1 and CDR2 sequences are SGHRS and YFSETQ. This CDR3 comprises 18 residues. The CDR3 nucleotides are TGCGCCAGCAGCCCCGGGGTGGGATTTTCCCGCCTAGGTTCACCCCTCCACTTT. Its translation is CASSPGVGFSRLGSPLHF. Full variable domain (missing parts from reference TRBV5-1 and TRBJ1-6): KAGVTQTPRYLIKTRGQQVTLSCSPISGHRSVSWYQQTPGQGLQFLFEYFSETQRNKGNFPGRFSGRQFSNSRSEMNVSTLELGDSALYLCASSPGVGFSRLGSPLHFGNGTRLTVT.

There are a few counts of this clonotype. The rearrangement joins TRBV28 to TRBJ1-1; possible D gene TRBD1, 5 bases. V lost 8 bases and J lost 4, with 8 bases in between. Germline V CDR1 and CDR2: MDHEN, SYDVKM. The CDR3 is 11 amino acids. DNA for the CDR3: TGTGCCAGCCGTGGGGGCACTGAAGCTTTCTTT. Its translation is CASRGGTEAFF.